This passage covers 12 T cell receptor beta chains from one sample sequenced in a study of T cells after yellow fever vaccination. TCRdb re-derived calls from the 5' RACE reads in MiXCR, one entry per CDR3 protein. The table includes about 210,000 distinct CDR3 sequences, under 3.5% detected once. The sample here was CD4+ T cells sorted from PBMCs, taken 10 days after the yellow fever booster vaccination. These TCRs come from a young man who received the YFV17D yellow fever vaccine.

The genes are TRBV4-1 and TRBJ2-1, with D perhaps TRBD1 or TRBD2 (6 bases each). Germline V lookup: CDR1 MGHRA, CDR2 YSYEKL. Trimming took 4 bases from V and 5 from J, leaving 18 bases between them. The CDR3 spans 16 residues. The CDR3 spells CASSPTVGGYHNEQFF. For the CDR3, the DNA is TGCGCCAGCAGCCCAACAGTAGGGGGGTACCACAATGAGCAGTTCTTC.

V is TRBV5-1 and J is TRBJ2-5; 11 nucleotides match TRBD2. V was pared by 3 bases and J by 1 base, with 8 bases of the junction left unmatched. Germline V gene sequence: CDR1 SGHRS, CDR2 YFSETQ. CDR3 length equals 17 residues. CDR3 coding DNA: TGCGCCAGCAGCTCCGGTGGACTAGCGGGCTTCCAAGAGACCCAGTACTTC. It codes for CASSSGGLAGFQETQYF.

A single count supports this clonotype. A much larger clone is a single base away; this may be a read error. The rearrangement uses TRBV7-2 and TRBJ2-3; D gene ambiguous. Germline V lookup: CDR1 SGHTA, CDR2 FQGNSA. The CDR3 totals 12 residues. V lost 6 bases, J lost 5 bases, and 9 bases lay in between. This CDR3 reads CASRPYKDTQYF. The CDR3 DNA is TGTGCCAGCAGGCCTTACAAAGATACGCAGTATTTT.

This clonotype was counted only a few times. This chain joins TRBV7-9 and TRBJ2-3, with D perhaps TRBD1 (5 bases). Germline CDR1 is SEHNR and CDR2 is FQNEAQ (reference sequence). There are 13 residues in the CDR3. V was clipped by 8 bases and J by 1 base, with 10 bases between them. The CDR3: CASLGRGTDTQYF. The CDR3 DNA is TGTGCCAGCCTAGGCAGGGGCACAGATACGCAGTATTTT.

The sample holds a few counts of this clonotype. The chain links TRBV12-3 or TRBV12-4 to TRBJ1-1; the D gene is possibly TRBD1 (5 bases). Deletions cut 5 bases from V and 3 bases from J, with 10 bases between. This CDR3 spans 13 amino acids. DNA for the CDR3: TGTGCCAGCAGTGGGACTTCTGACACTGAAGCTTTCTTT. It is translated as CASSGTSDTEAFF.

This clonotype appeared many times. V gene TRBV12-3 or TRBV12-4 combines with J gene TRBJ2-5; the D gene is possibly TRBD1 (6 bases). CDR3 size: 14 residues. The germline V and J ends were trimmed by 1 base and 6 bases, with 12 bases remaining between them. Written as DNA, the CDR3 is TGTGCCAGCAGTTTAGGGTACAGGGCCCAGACCCAGTACTTC. Its translation: CASSLGYRAQTQYF.

V is TRBV20-1 and J is TRBJ2-1; 9 bases line up with TRBD2. The trim removed 6 bases at V and 1 base at J, leaving 10 bases unmatched. This CDR3 comprises 16 residues. The germline gives CDR1 DFQATT, CDR2 SNEGSKA (reference sequence). The CDR3: CSAPWLAGPSYNEQFF. CDR3 nucleotides: TGCAGTGCCCCGTGGCTAGCGGGGCCTTCCTACAATGAGCAGTTCTTC.

This clonotype was picked up many times. This chain uses TRBV3-1 with TRBJ2-3, with 9 positions matching TRBD2. The length of the CDR3 is 16 residues. From germline, CDR1 is LGHDT and CDR2 YNNKEL (reference sequence). With 5 bases clipped from V and 8 bases from J, the junction kept 14 bases outside the gene matches. CDR3 DNA sequence: TGTGCCAGCAGCTCCTCGACTAGCGGCGACCGAGGTACGCAGTATTTT. This encodes CASSSSTSGDRGTQYF.

This clonotype was seen many times. The genes are TRBV7-7 and TRBJ1-1; 7 positions agree with TRBD1. V shed 5 bases and J 8 bases; nucleotides not matched to a gene: 8. Germline V gives CDR1 SSHAT, CDR2 FNYEAQ (reference sequence). The CDR3 has 13 amino acids. The CDR3 reads CASSTSTGTEAFF. For the CDR3, the DNA is TGTGCCAGCAGCACCTCGACAGGGACCGAAGCTTTCTTT.

This chain uses TRBV6-4 with TRBJ2-1; 8 bases are shared with TRBD2. This CDR3 spans 18 amino acids. Germline values: CDR1 MRHNA, CDR2 SNTAGT. Unmatched junction bases numbered 13, after V lost 6 bases and J lost 0 bases. Here the CDR3 reads CASSRSPRGVGSYNEQFF. The CDR3 DNA is TGTGCCAGCAGCCGCTCCCCGCGGGGGGTAGGCTCCTACAATGAGCAGTTCTTC.

This rearrangement joins TRBV5-1 to TRBJ2-2, with TRBD1 identical over 8 bases. The CDR3 is 15 amino acids. With 4 bases clipped from V and 4 bases from J, the junction kept 6 bases outside the gene matches. The V gene's germline CDR1 is SGHRS and CDR2 YFSETQ. The chain's CDR3 is CASSARTGFTGELFF. CDR3 nucleotide sequence: TGCGCCAGCAGCGCCCGGACAGGGTTCACCGGGGAGCTGTTTTTT. The whole variable domain, remainder taken from reference TRBV5-1 and TRBJ2-2, is KAGVTQTPRYLIKTRGQQVTLSCSPISGHRSVSWYQQTPGQGLQFLFEYFSETQRNKGNFPGRFSGRQFSNSRSEMNVSTLELGDSALYLCASSARTGFTGELFFGEGSRLTVL.

The chain carries TRBV5-1 and TRBJ2-1; 7 bases are shared with TRBD1. J was trimmed by 1 base and V by 3 bases; bases with no gene match: 7. The CDR3 contains 16 residues. Germline CDR1 SGHRS, CDR2 YFSETQ. This chain's CDR3 is CASSSLKTGSYNEQFF. CDR3 in DNA: TGCGCCAGCAGCTCCCTTAAGACAGGGTCCTACAATGAGCAGTTCTTC.